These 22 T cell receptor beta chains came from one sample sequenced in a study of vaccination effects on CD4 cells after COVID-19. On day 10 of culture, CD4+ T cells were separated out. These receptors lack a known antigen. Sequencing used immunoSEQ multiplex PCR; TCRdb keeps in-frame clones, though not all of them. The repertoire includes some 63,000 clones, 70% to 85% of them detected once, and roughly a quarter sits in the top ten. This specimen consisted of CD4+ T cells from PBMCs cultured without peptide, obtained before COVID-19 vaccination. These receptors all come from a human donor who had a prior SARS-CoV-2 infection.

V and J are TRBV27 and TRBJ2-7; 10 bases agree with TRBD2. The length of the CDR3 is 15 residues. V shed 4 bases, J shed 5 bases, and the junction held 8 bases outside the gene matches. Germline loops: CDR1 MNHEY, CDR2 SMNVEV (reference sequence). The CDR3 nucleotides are TGTGCCAGCAGTTCCAGCGGGAGGGCCGCCCACGAGCAGTACTTC. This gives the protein CASSSSGRAAHEQYF.

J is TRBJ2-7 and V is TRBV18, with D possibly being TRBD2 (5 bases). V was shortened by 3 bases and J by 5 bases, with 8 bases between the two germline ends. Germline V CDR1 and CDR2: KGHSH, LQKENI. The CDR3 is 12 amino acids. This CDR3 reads CASSPLGDEQYF. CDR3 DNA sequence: TGTGCCAGCTCACCTTTGGGAGACGAGCAGTACTTC.

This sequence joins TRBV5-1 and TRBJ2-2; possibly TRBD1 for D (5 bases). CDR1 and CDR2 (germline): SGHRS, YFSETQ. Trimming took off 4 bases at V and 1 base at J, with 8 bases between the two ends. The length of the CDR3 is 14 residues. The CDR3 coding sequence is TGCGCCAGCAGCACAGGACAGAACACCGGGGAGCTGTTTTTT. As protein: CASSTGQNTGELFF.

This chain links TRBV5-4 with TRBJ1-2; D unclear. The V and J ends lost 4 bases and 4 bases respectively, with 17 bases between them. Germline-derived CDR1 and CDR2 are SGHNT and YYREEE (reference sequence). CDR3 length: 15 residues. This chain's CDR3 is CASSANHGEGYGYTF. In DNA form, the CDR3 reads TGTGCCAGCAGCGCAAACCACGGGGAAGGCTATGGCTACACCTTC.

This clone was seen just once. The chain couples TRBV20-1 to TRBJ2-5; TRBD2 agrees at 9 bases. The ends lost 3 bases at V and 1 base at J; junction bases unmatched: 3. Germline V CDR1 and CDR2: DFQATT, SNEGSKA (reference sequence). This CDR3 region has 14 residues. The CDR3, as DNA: TGCAGTGCTAGTAGACTAGCGGCCCAAGAGACCCAGTACTTC. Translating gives CSASRLAAQETQYF.

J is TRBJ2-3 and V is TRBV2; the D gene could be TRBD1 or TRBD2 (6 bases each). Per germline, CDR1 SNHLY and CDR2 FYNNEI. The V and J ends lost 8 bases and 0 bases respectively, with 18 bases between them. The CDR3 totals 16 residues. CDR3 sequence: CASQTGIGTSTDTQYF. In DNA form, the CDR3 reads TGTGCCAGCCAAACAGGGATAGGGACTAGCACAGATACGCAGTATTTT.

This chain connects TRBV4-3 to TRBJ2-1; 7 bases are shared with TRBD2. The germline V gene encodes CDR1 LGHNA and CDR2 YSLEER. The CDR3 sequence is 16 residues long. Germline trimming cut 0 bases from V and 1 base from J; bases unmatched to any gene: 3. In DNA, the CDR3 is TGCGCCAGCAGCCAAGAGACTAGCAGATCCTACAATGAGCAGTTCTTC. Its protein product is CASSQETSRSYNEQFF.

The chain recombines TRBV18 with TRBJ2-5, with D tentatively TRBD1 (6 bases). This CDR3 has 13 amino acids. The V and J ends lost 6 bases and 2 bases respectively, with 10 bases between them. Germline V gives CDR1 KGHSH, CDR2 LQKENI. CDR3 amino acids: CASSLGQQETQYF. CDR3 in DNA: TGTGCCAGCTCCCTAGGACAGCAAGAGACCCAGTACTTC. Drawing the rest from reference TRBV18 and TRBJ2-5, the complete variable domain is NAGVMQNPRHLVRRRGQEARLRCSPMKGHSHVYWYRQLPEEGLKFMVYLQKENIIDESGMPKERFSAEFPKEGPSILRIQQVVRGDSAAYFCASSLGQQETQYFGPGTRLLVL.

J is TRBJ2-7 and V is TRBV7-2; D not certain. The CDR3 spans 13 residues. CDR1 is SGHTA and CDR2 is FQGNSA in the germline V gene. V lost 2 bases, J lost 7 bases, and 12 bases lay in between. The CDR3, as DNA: TGTGCCAGCAGCTTATTCTCCTCTGGTGAGCAGTACTTC. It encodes CASSLFSSGEQYF.

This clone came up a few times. Here the CDR3 reads CASSFLMASGRQNTGELFF. The CDR3 region has the DNA TGTGCCAGCAGCTTCCTTATGGCTAGCGGGAGGCAGAACACCGGGGAGCTGTTTTTT. The rearrangement uses TRBV7-9 and TRBJ2-2, with 11 bases matching TRBD2. J gave up 1 base and V 3 bases, and 10 bases lay outside the gene matches. The germline gives CDR1 SEHNR, CDR2 FQNEAQ (reference sequence). This CDR3 region has 19 residues.

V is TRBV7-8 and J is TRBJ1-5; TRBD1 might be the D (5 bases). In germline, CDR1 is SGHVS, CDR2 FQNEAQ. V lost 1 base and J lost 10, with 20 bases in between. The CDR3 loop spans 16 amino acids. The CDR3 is CASSLGGGQGPLPQHF. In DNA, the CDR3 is TGTGCCAGCAGCTTAGGGGGAGGGCAGGGACCCCTTCCCCAGCATTTT.

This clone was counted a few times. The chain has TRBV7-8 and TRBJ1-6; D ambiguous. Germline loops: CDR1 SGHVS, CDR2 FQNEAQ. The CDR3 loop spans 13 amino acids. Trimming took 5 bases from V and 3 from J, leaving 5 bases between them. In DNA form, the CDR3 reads TGTGCCAGCAGCCCGGACTATAATTCACCCCTCCACTTT. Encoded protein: CASSPDYNSPLHF.

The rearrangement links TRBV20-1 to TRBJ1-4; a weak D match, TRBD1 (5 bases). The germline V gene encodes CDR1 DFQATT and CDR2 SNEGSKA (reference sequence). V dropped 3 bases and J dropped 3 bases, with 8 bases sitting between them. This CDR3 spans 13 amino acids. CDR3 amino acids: CSASGGPNEKLFF. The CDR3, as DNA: TGCAGTGCTAGTGGGGGACCTAATGAAAAACTGTTTTTT.

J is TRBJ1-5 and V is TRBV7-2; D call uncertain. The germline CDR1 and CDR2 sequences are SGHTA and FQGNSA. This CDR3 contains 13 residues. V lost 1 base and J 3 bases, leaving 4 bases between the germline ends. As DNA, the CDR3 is TGTGCCAGCAGCTTAGGTACCAATCAGCCCCAGCATTTT. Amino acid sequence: CASSLGTNQPQHF.

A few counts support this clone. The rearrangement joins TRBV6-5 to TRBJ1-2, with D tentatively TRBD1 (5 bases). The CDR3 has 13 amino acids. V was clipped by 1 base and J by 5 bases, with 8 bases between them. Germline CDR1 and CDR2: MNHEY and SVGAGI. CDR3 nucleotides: TGTGCCAGCAGTTACTGGGGCGAGTATGGCTACACCTTC. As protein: CASSYWGEYGYTF.

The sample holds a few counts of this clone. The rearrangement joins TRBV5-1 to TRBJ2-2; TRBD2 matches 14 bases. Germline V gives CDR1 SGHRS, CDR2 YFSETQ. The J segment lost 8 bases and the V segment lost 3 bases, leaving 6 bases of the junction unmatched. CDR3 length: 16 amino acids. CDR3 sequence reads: CASSWGLAGVLGELFF. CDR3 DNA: TGCGCCAGCAGCTGGGGACTAGCGGGAGTCCTTGGGGAGCTGTTTTTT.

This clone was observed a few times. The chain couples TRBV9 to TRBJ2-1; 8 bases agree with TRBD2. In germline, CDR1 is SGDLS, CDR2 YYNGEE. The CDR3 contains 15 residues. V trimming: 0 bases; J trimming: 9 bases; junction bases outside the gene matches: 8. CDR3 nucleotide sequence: TGTGCCAGCAGCGTAGGCGGCGGGGGGTTCGGTGAGCAGTTCTTC. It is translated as CASSVGGGGFGEQFF.

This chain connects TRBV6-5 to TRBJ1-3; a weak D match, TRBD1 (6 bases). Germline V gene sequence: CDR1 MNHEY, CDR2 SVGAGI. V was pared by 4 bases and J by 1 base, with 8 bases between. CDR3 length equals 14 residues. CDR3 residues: CASSLQGSGNTIYF. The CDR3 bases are TGTGCCAGCAGTTTACAGGGATCTGGAAACACCATATATTTT.

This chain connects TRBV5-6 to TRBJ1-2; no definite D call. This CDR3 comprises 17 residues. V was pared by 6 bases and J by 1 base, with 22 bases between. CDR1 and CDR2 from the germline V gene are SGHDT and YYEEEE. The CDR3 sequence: CASTPGVRNNYNYGYTF. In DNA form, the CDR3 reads TGTGCCAGCACCCCTGGAGTCCGGAACAACTATAACTATGGCTACACCTTC.

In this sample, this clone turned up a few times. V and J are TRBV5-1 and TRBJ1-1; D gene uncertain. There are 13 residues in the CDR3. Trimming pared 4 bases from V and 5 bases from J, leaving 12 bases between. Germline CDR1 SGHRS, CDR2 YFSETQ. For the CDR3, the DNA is TGCGCCAGCAGCCAAGAACCGGGGACTGAAGCTTTCTTT. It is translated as CASSQEPGTEAFF.

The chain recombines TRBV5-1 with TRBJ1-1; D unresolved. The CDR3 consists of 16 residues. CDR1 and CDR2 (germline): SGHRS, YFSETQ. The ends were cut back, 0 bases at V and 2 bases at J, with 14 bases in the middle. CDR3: CASSLERIGINTEAFF. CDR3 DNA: TGCGCCAGCAGCTTGGAAAGGATCGGTATAAACACTGAAGCTTTCTTT.

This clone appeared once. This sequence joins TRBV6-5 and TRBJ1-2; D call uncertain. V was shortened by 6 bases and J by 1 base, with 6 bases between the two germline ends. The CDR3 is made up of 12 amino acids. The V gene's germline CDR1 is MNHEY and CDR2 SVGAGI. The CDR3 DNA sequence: TGTGCCAGCAGAGGGTTTAACTATGGCTACACCTTC. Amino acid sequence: CASRGFNYGYTF.